This T cell receptor (beta chain) was sequenced during a study of PD-1 blockade in classical Hodgkin lymphoma. Study context: Patients got intravenous nivolumab 3 mg/kg every 2 weeks.

Study-level results: In newly diagnosed patients, baseline TCR diversity was reportedly below that of healthy donors. Those patients who began receiving nivolumab less than 1 year after ASCT had lower diversity, and they were excluded.

In regard to this clone: The antigen remains undetermined.

Time point meaning: cycle 4 day 1 (C4D1), after six to seven weeks of nivolumab. All patients experienced relapse after autologous stem cell transplantation, and brentuximab vedotin exposure was variable. The study recorded best responses of complete response, partial response or progressive disease. Profiling relied on immunoSEQ multiplex PCR, and the TCRdb table lists in-frame clones only, not all of them. The sample includes approximately 20,000 clones, around three quarters of them seen just once. This TCR was sampled from a human donor with classical Hodgkin lymphoma. Source: peripheral blood mononuclear cells (PBMCs), taken before the fourth cycle of nivolumab.

Written as DNA, the CDR3 is TGTGCCAGCGCCAGGACAGATACGCAGTATTTT. Its protein product is CASARTDTQYF. The chain employs TRBV2 and TRBJ2-3; D gene unclear. CDR3 length equals 11 residues. Germline V CDR1 and CDR2: SNHLY, FYNNEI. V lost 8 bases, J lost 3 bases, and 6 bases lay in between.